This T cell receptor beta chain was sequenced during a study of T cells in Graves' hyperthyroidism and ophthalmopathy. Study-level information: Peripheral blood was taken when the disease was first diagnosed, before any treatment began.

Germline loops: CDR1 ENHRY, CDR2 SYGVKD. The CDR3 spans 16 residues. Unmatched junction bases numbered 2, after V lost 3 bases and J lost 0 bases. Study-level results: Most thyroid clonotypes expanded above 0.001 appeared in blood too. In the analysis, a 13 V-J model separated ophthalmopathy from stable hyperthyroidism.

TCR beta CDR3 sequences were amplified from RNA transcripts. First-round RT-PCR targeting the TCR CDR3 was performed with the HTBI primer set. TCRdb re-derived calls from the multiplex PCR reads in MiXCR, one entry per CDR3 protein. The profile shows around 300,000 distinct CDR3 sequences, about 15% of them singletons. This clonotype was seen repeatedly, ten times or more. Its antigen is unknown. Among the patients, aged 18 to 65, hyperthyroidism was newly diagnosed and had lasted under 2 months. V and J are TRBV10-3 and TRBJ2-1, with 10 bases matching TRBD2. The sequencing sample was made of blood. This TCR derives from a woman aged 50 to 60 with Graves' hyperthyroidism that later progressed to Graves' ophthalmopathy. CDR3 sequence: CAISDIAGGSYNEQFF. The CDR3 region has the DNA TGTGCCATCAGTGACATAGCGGGAGGCTCCTACAATGAGCAGTTCTTC.